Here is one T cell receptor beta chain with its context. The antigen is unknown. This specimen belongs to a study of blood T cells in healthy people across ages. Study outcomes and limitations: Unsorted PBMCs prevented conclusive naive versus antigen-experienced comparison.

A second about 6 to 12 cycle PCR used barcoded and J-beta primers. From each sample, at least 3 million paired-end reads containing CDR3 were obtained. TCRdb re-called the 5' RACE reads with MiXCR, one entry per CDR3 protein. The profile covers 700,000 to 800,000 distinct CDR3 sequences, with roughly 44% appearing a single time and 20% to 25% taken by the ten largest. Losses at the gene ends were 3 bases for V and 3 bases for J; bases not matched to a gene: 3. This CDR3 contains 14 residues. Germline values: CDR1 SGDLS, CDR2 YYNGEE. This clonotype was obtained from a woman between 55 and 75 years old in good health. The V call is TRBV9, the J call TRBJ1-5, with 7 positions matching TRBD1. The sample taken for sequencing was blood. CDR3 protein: CASSGTGDNQPQHF. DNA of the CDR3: TGTGCCAGCAGCGGGACAGGAGACAATCAGCCCCAGCATTTT.